This entry is about one TCR beta chain. This specimen comes from a study of T cell repertoires in cytomegalovirus infection. TCRdb reanalysed the reads using MiXCR and keeps one entry per CDR3 protein. Of approximately 750,000 distinct CDR3 sequences listed, roughly 35% are singletons. The CDR3 contains 18 residues. Germline trimming cut 1 base from V and 0 bases from J; bases unmatched to any gene: 8. Germline V CDR1 and CDR2: SGHNT, YENEEA. V gene TRBV11-3 combines with J gene TRBJ2-1; TRBD1 matches at 8 bases. This TCR came from a human donor in good health (CMV status not recorded). Some clones in this sample may be carry-over from other donors' samples. Material: PBMCs. The CDR3: CASSLGTGKGGSYNEQFF. The CDR3 bases are TGTGCCAGCAGCTTAGGGACAGGGAAAGGGGGCTCCTACAATGAGCAGTTCTTC.